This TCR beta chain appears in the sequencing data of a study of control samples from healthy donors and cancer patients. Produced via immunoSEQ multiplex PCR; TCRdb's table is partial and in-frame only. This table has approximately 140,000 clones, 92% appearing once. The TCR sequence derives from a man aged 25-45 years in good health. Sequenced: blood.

The DNA for the CDR3 is TGTGCCAGCAGTTTAAATGGGTATGGCTACACCTTC. This codes for CASSLNGYGYTF. V usage is TRBV6-5 and J usage is TRBJ1-2, with D unclear. V was clipped by 4 bases and J by 5 bases, with 8 bases between them. The length of the CDR3 is 12 residues. Germline V CDR1 and CDR2: MNHEY, SVGAGI.